Presented here are 2 T cell receptor beta chains from one specimen sequenced in a study of T cell responses to AZD1222 COVID-19 vaccine. Produced via immunoSEQ multiplex PCR; TCRdb's table is partial and in-frame only. Seen here are 55,000 to 65,000 clones, 60% to 80% observed once, and the top ten hold around 5%. The sequenced sample was peripheral blood, obtained 28 days after the second AZD1222 dose. Receptor source: an adult who received the AZD1222 COVID-19 vaccine.

This rearrangement joins TRBV7-2 to TRBJ2-1, with a possible D match to TRBD1 (6 bases). The CDR3 is made up of 15 amino acids. Germline loops: CDR1 SGHTA, CDR2 FQGNSA. Trimming shortened V by 4 bases and J by 7 bases, and 17 bases separated the two germline ends. In DNA, the CDR3 is TGTGCCAGCAGCTCACAGGGATTGGGTTTGAATGAGCAGTTCTTC. Residues: CASSSQGLGLNEQFF. Using reference TRBV7-2 and TRBJ2-1 for the parts outside the CDR3, the full variable domain is GAGVSQSPSNKVTEKGKDVELRCDPISGHTALYWYRQSLGQGLEFLIYFQGNSAPDKSGLPSDRFSAERTGGSVSTLTIQRTQQEDSAVYLCASSSQGLGLNEQFFGPGTRLTVL.

This clone was detected a few times. The chain has TRBV10-2 and TRBJ1-1; perhaps TRBD1 as D (5 bases). V lost 3 bases and J 0 bases, leaving 14 bases between the germline ends. This CDR3 region has 16 residues. Germline V gene data show CDR1 as WSHSY and CDR2 as SAAADI. In nucleotides, the CDR3 is TGCGCCAGCAGTGATGGACCGGGACCGCTGAACACTGAAGCTTTCTTT. This codes for CASSDGPGPLNTEAFF.